The sequence of this TCR beta chain was determined in a study of Tregs in tolerant kidney transplant recipients. Clones were sequenced by immunoSEQ multiplex PCR, and TCRdb holds only the in-frame ones, with some missing. This sample carries about 240,000 clones, roughly 84% of them seen once, and the ten largest clones take approximately 0.69%. The CDR3 is 12 amino acids. The germline V and J ends were trimmed by 10 bases and 8 bases, with 17 bases remaining between them. The germline CDR1 and CDR2 sequences are LNHDA and SQIVND (reference sequence). The rearrangement links TRBV19 to TRBJ1-2; D remains ambiguous. The sequenced material came from CD4+ T cells from blood. The TCR comes from a human donor in good health. In nucleotides, the CDR3 is TGTGCCACCATAGTATTGGGAGGCGGCTACACCTTC. Its protein is CATIVLGGGYTF.